This TCR beta chain was captured in a study of T cell changes during pregnancy in multiple sclerosis. The CDR3 is made up of 17 amino acids. From germline, CDR1 is LNHNV and CDR2 YYDKDF (reference sequence). Trimming removed 1 base from V and 2 bases from J; junction bases left unmatched: 4. TCRdb's table, derived via immunoSEQ multiplex PCR, lists solely in-frame clones and lacks some. The sample carries approximately 34,000 clones, about nine tenths recorded once. This receptor was identified in a female donor with multiple sclerosis, enrolled in a pregnancy study. The rearrangement uses TRBV15 and TRBJ2-3, with TRBD2 identical over 12 bases. Sample: CD8+ T cells from peripheral blood mononuclear cells, taken after pregnancy. The CDR3 bases are TGTGCCACCAGCAGAGGGACTAGCGGGAAAGCCACAGATACGCAGTATTTT. Amino acids: CATSRGTSGKATDTQYF.